This is a list of T cell receptor beta chains from one sample in a study of cytomegalovirus exposure and HLA in healthy donors. Clones were sequenced by immunoSEQ multiplex PCR, and TCRdb holds only the in-frame ones, with some missing. This sample carries 150,000 or so clones, over 75% of them seen once, and the ten largest clones take about 5.6%. The sequencing input was PBMCs. The receptor source for this set is a man aged 30 to 39 in good health and CMV-seropositive. CDR3s include the opening cysteine and the closing phenylalanine or tryptophan. The D gene is left open where the match is weak. Expanded clones get a size class; other rows say once, few or many, or leave the size out.

-,TRBD2,TRBJ2-5,TRBV18,TGTGCCAGCTCACCACTTGCGGGGGGCCTGGAGACCCAGTACTTC,CASSPLAGGLETQYF
-,TRBD1,TRBJ2-5,TRBV11-2,TGTGCCAGCAGCCCCGGGACAGGGGGGGAGACCCAGTACTTC,CASSPGTGGETQYF
few,TRBD2,TRBJ2-7,TRBV4-1,TGCGCCAGCAGCCCACGGGGGGGGGCACGGGGGACCGACTACGAGCAGTACTTC,CASSPRGGARGTDYEQYF
-,-,TRBJ2-6,TRBV6-4,TGTGCCAGCAGTGATAGATACTCTGGGGCCAACGTCCTGACTTTC,CASSDRYSGANVLTF
-,-,TRBJ2-2,TRBV1,TGCACCAGCAGCCAAGTCGGAAAGCGGGAGTTCGGGGAGCTGTTTTTT,CTSSQVGKREFGELFF
-,TRBD1,TRBJ2-4,TRBV5-4,TGTGCCAGCAGCTTGTTAGGACAGGGTTTCAAAAACATTCAGTACTTC,CASSLLGQGFKNIQYF
-,TRBD2,TRBJ2-3,TRBV5-4,TGTGCCAGCAGCTTGGACGGGAGGGAGGGCCCTTCAGATACGCAGTATTTT,CASSLDGREGPSDTQYF
-,-,TRBJ1-2,TRBV5-6,TGTGCCAGCAGCTTGGTAGGACAGAACTATGGCTACACCTTC,CASSLVGQNYGYTF
once,TRBD2,TRBJ2-7,TRBV28,TGTGCCAGCAGTCTATCTGGGGGGGCGGGGGGTCGCCCCTACGAGCAGTACTTC,CASSLSGGAGGRPYEQYF
few,-,TRBJ1-6,TRBV9,TGTGCCAGCACCTCCGGAATAGAGGGTTTACCCCTCCACTTT,CASTSGIEGLPLHF
-,-,TRBJ2-7,TRBV30,TGTGCCTGGAGTGTACGCAGGCACTCCTACGAGCAGTACTTC,CAWSVRRHSYEQYF
-,-,TRBJ2-3,TRBV30,TGTGCCTGGAGTGTCGGGGTAGATACGCAGTATTTT,CAWSVGVDTQYF
few,TRBD2,TRBJ2-3,TRBV6-1,TGTGCCAGCAGTGAGCAGCGGGACACAGATACGCAGTATTTT,CASSEQRDTDTQYF
-,TRBD1,TRBJ1-5,TRBV4-1,TGCGCCAGCAGCCACACCGACAGGGGGCATCAGCCCCAGCATTTT,CASSHTDRGHQPQHF
-,-,TRBJ2-1,TRBV19,TGTGCCAGTAGTGCCTCCGCGGGAAGCTCCTACAATGAGCAGTTCTTC,CASSASAGSSYNEQFF
-,-,TRBJ2-1,TRBV11-3,TGTGCCAGCAGCCTGACGGGGTATGAGCAGTTCTTC,CASSLTGYEQFF
-,-,TRBJ2-5,TRBV30,TGTGCCTGGGCGGGCGGGTACCAAGAGACCCAGTACTTC,CAWAGGYQETQYF
-,TRBD1,TRBJ2-3,TRBV6-4,TGTGCCAGCAGTGACAGGGGGCACCCGCAGTATTTT,CASSDRGHPQYF
-,TRBD1,TRBJ2-4,TRBV11-2,TGTGCCAGCAGCCGGGACAGGGAAAACATTCAGTACTTC,CASSRDRENIQYF
once,-,TRBJ1-4,TRBV5-4,TGTGCCAGCAGCTCGGGGGGATTCGCGACTAATGAAAAACTGTTTTTT,CASSSGGFATNEKLFF